The rows below give T cell receptor beta chains drawn from one sample of a study of regulatory T cells in long-lasting Graves disease. TCRdb re-derived calls from the multiplex PCR reads in MiXCR, one entry per CDR3 protein. The table records 550,000 to 700,000 distinct CDR3 sequences, around 16% of them present only once. The sample was also linked to a second study, of T cells in Graves' hyperthyroidism and ophthalmopathy.

The source was peripheral blood mononuclear cells (PBMCs), collected at new diagnosis, from a patient treated with antithyroid drugs. The receptors here all came from a man aged 18 to 30 with Graves disease. Both conserved end residues are part of each CDR3. The order of the fields is V gene, J gene, D gene, clone size, CDR3 protein, CDR3 DNA. A D gene is named only where the DNA matches it firmly. Clone size is stated in some rows and not others, as once, few, many or a class when expanded.

V: TRBV3-1; J: TRBJ1-1; D: .; size: .; CDR3: CASSRAREDTEAFF; DNA: TGTGCCAGCAGCCGAGCGAGGGAGGACACTGAAGCTTTCTTT
V: TRBV29-1; J: TRBJ2-1; D: TRBD2; size: few; CDR3: CSVEGGLDASYNEQFF; DNA: TGCAGCGTTGAGGGTGGACTAGATGCCTCATACAATGAGCAGTTCTTC
V: TRBV28; J: TRBJ2-7; D: .; size: few; CDR3: CASSSPRYVGTRLTYEQYF; DNA: TGTGCCAGCAGTTCTCCTCGTTATGTTGGGACACGGTTAACCTACGAGCAGTACTTC
V: TRBV20-1; J: TRBJ2-7; D: TRBD1; size: .; CDR3: CSAGDRGRYGTLDEQYF; DNA: TGCAGTGCTGGAGACAGGGGGCGTTACGGTACTCTCGACGAGCAGTACTTC
V: TRBV20-1; J: TRBJ2-1; D: TRBD2; size: .; CDR3: CSARTSGRGPYNEQFF; DNA: TGCAGTGCTCGGACTAGCGGGAGGGGCCCCTACAATGAGCAGTTCTTC
V: TRBV9; J: TRBJ2-3; D: .; size: few; CDR3: CASSVNLGTFTDTQYF; DNA: TGTGCCAGCAGCGTAAATCTTGGGACTTTCACAGATACGCAGTATTTT
V: TRBV11-2; J: TRBJ1-2; D: .; size: few; CDR3: CASSLEPGNNYGYTF; DNA: TGTGCCAGCAGCTTAGAACCGGGCAATAACTATGGCTACACCTTC
V: TRBV9; J: TRBJ2-2; D: .; size: .; CDR3: CASSAWDTANTGELFF; DNA: TGTGCCAGCAGCGCTTGGGACACTGCGAACACCGGGGAGCTGTTTTTT
V: TRBV27; J: TRBJ2-1; D: .; size: many; CDR3: CASSLDGNFYNEQFF; DNA: TGTGCCAGCAGTTTAGACGGTAATTTTTACAATGAGCAGTTCTTC
V: TRBV20-1; J: TRBJ2-7; D: .; size: many; CDR3: CSAVDKFEQYF; DNA: TGCAGTGCCGTCGACAAATTTGAGCAGTACTTC
V: TRBV29-1; J: TRBJ2-7; D: .; size: .; CDR3: CSVGDVYEQYF; DNA: TGCAGCGTGGGGGATGTCTACGAGCAGTACTTC
V: TRBV10-1; J: TRBJ1-1; D: TRBD1; size: few; CDR3: CASSSDRDTPEAFF; DNA: TGCGCCAGCAGCTCGGACAGGGATACCCCTGAAGCTTTCTTT
V: TRBV5-6; J: TRBJ1-5; D: .; size: few; CDR3: CASTDSGGAFNQPQHF; DNA: TGTGCCAGCACCGATTCCGGTGGGGCGTTCAATCAGCCCCAGCATTTT
V: TRBV20-1; J: TRBJ2-3; D: .; size: few; CDR3: CSAEGVDTQYF; DNA: TGCAGTGCGGAAGGGGTAGATACGCAGTATTTT
V: TRBV12-3/TRBV12-4; J: TRBJ1-2; D: TRBD1; size: many; CDR3: CASSQTGFGYGYTF; DNA: TGTGCCAGCAGTCAGACAGGGTTTGGGTATGGCTACACCTTC
V: TRBV14; J: TRBJ2-6; D: .; size: .; CDR3: CASSQDLGAGANVLTF; DNA: TGTGCCAGCAGCCAAGATCTAGGGGCTGGGGCCAACGTCCTGACTTTC
V: TRBV12-3/TRBV12-4; J: TRBJ2-2; D: TRBD1; size: .; CDR3: CASSLFGTGGRGRRNTGELFF; DNA: TGTGCCAGCAGTTTATTTGGGACAGGGGGTAGGGGGAGGAGAAACACCGGGGAGCTGTTTTTT
V: TRBV6-2/TRBV6-3; J: TRBJ1-1; D: TRBD1; size: .; CDR3: CASTNQGGDTEAFF; DNA: TGTGCCAGCACCAACCAGGGGGGGGACACTGAAGCTTTCTTT
V: TRBV9; J: TRBJ2-1; D: TRBD2; size: .; CDR3: CASSGPLAGEQFF; DNA: TGTGCCAGCAGCGGACCACTAGCGGGTGAGCAGTTCTTC
V: TRBV16; J: TRBJ2-7; D: .; size: few; CDR3: CASSPPARPHEQYF; DNA: TGTGCCAGCAGCCCACCGGCTAGACCCCACGAGCAGTACTTC
V: TRBV10-3; J: TRBJ1-3; D: TRBD1; size: few; CDR3: CAISGTGDGNTIYF; DNA: TGTGCCATCAGCGGGACAGGGGATGGAAACACCATATATTTT
V: TRBV27; J: TRBJ2-1; D: TRBD2; size: many; CDR3: CASGPSGSNEQFF; DNA: TGTGCCAGCGGGCCTAGCGGGAGCAATGAGCAGTTCTTC
V: TRBV30; J: TRBJ2-5; D: .; size: many; CDR3: CAWNRGETQYF; DNA: TGTGCCTGGAACCGCGGAGAGACCCAGTACTTC
V: TRBV20-1; J: TRBJ2-5; D: .; size: many; CDR3: CSARLGALETQYF; DNA: TGCAGTGCTAGATTGGGGGCCTTGGAGACCCAGTACTTC
V: TRBV12-3/TRBV12-4; J: TRBJ1-5; D: .; size: many; CDR3: CASSFKASNQPQHF; DNA: TGTGCCAGCAGTTTCAAGGCCAGTAATCAGCCCCAGCATTTT
V: TRBV20-1; J: TRBJ2-7; D: TRBD1; size: .; CDR3: CSASEQGGSEQYF; DNA: TGCAGTGCTAGTGAACAGGGGGGAAGTGAGCAGTACTTC
V: TRBV2; J: TRBJ2-5; D: TRBD2; size: many; CDR3: CASSGPGGQETQYF; DNA: TGTGCCAGCAGCGGACCGGGGGGCCAAGAGACCCAGTACTTC
V: TRBV20-1; J: TRBJ1-6; D: .; size: .; CDR3: CSARESNSPLHF; DNA: TGCAGTGCTAGGGAGTCCAATTCACCCCTCCACTTT
V: TRBV7-9; J: TRBJ2-7; D: .; size: .; CDR3: CASSPSRGEQYF; DNA: TGTGCCAGCAGCCCTAGCAGAGGCGAGCAGTACTTC
V: TRBV5-1; J: TRBJ1-1; D: TRBD1; size: few; CDR3: CASSLSAGGFGNTEAFF; DNA: TGCGCCAGCAGCTTGAGTGCAGGGGGCTTTGGGAACACTGAAGCTTTCTTT
V: TRBV9; J: TRBJ2-1; D: .; size: .; CDR3: CASSASTSSYNEQFF; DNA: TGTGCCAGCAGCGCCTCGACTAGCTCCTACAATGAGCAGTTCTTC
V: TRBV7-9; J: TRBJ2-7; D: .; size: many; CDR3: CASSPSPEGAQYF; DNA: TGTGCCAGCAGCCCCTCCCCGGAGGGGGCCCAGTACTTC
V: TRBV27; J: TRBJ1-1; D: .; size: .; CDR3: CASGPPGDTEAFF; DNA: TGTGCCAGCGGCCCCCCGGGTGACACTGAAGCTTTCTTT
V: TRBV28; J: TRBJ2-7; D: .; size: many; CDR3: CASSLGWRIRRYEQYF; DNA: TGTGCCAGCAGTTTAGGATGGAGAATTAGGAGGTACGAGCAGTACTTC
V: TRBV5-6; J: TRBJ2-7; D: TRBD2; size: few; CDR3: CASVLAGGSHEQYF; DNA: TGTGCCAGCGTTCTAGCGGGAGGTTCCCACGAGCAGTACTTC
V: TRBV11-2; J: TRBJ2-1; D: TRBD2; size: many; CDR3: CASSWTSGRARTYNEQFF; DNA: TGTGCCAGCAGCTGGACTAGCGGGAGGGCGAGAACCTACAATGAGCAGTTCTTC
V: TRBV28; J: TRBJ2-2; D: TRBD1; size: few; CDR3: CASRGDRGMTGELFF; DNA: TGTGCCAGCAGAGGGGACAGGGGAATGACCGGGGAGCTGTTTTTT
V: TRBV5-5; J: TRBJ2-7; D: TRBD1; size: .; CDR3: CASSLAETGGSYEQYF; DNA: TGTGCCAGCAGCTTGGCCGAGACAGGGGGCTCCTACGAGCAGTACTTC
V: TRBV6-1; J: TRBJ1-5; D: TRBD1; size: few; CDR3: CASSEDSGTGSQPQHF; DNA: TGTGCCAGCAGTGAAGATTCGGGGACAGGGAGTCAGCCCCAGCATTTT
V: TRBV25-1; J: TRBJ2-3; D: .; size: few; CDR3: CASSVGAATTDTQYF; DNA: TGTGCCAGCAGTGTGGGGGCTGCCACCACAGATACGCAGTATTTT
V: TRBV7-9; J: TRBJ2-7; D: TRBD1; size: .; CDR3: CASSSPPGQGPQYF; DNA: TGTGCCAGCAGCTCGCCTCCGGGACAGGGCCCTCAGTACTTC
V: TRBV9; J: TRBJ2-2; D: TRBD2; size: few; CDR3: CASSVGLAGELGELFF; DNA: TGTGCCAGCAGCGTAGGGCTAGCGGGGGAGCTCGGGGAGCTGTTTTTT